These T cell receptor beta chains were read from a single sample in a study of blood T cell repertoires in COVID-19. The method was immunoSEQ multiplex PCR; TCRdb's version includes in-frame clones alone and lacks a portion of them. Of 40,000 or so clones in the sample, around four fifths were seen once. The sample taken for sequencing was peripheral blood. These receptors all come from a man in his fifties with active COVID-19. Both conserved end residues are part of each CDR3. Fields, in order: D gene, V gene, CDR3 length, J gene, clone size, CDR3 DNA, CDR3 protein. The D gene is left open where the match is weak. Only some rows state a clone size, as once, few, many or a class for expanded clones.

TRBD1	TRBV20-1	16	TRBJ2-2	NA	TGCAGTGCTAGTAATCCCGACAGGGGCGACACCGGGGAGCTGTTTTTT	CSASNPDRGDTGELFF
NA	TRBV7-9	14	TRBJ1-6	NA	TGTGCCAGCAGCTTAGGCCGGGATCGACCACCCCTCCACTTT	CASSLGRDRPPLHF
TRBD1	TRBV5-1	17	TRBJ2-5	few	TGCGCCAGCAGCACTGGACAGGGGGCTATTTTGGTAGAGACCCAGTACTTC	CASSTGQGAILVETQYF
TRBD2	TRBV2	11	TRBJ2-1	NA	TGTGCCAGCAAATTAGCGGGGGAGGGGTTCTTC	CASKLAGEGFF
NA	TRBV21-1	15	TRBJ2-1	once	TGTGCCAGCAGCAAGAGGCATTCCCCGTTGGGTGAGCAGTTCTTC	CASSKRHSPLGEQFF
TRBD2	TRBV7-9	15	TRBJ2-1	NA	TGTGCCAGCAGCGCAGGGCTAGCGGGGATTAATGAGCAGTTCTTC	CASSAGLAGINEQFF
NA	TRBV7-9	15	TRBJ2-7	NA	TGTGCCAGCAGCTTAGGGTGGCCAGCGTCCTACGAGCAGTACTTC	CASSLGWPASYEQYF
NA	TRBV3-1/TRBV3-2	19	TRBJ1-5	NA	TGTGCCAGCAGCCCAAGGGGAGGGGCCGGGCAATATAGCAATCAGCCCCAGCATTTT	CASSPRGGAGQYSNQPQHF
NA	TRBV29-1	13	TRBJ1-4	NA	TGCAGCGTTGAGCAGGGTGTTGGAGAAAAACTGTTTTTT	CSVEQGVGEKLFF
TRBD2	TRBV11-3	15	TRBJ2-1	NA	TGTGCCAGCAGCGCAGGGACTAGCGGAAACAATGAGCAGTTCTTC	CASSAGTSGNNEQFF
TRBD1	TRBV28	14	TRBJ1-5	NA	TGTGCCAGCAGTTTCGGGACAGGGAATCAGCCCCAGCATTTT	CASSFGTGNQPQHF
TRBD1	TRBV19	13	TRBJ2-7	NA	TGTGCCAGTAGTCCTGGACAGGCCTACGAGCAGTACTTC	CASSPGQAYEQYF
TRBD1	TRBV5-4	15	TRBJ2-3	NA	TGTGCCAGCAGCCCAGGACAGGGGGCGTTAGATACGCAGTATTTT	CASSPGQGALDTQYF
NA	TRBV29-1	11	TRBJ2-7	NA	TGCAGCGTTGGCGGGTCTGGCGAGCAGTACTTC	CSVGGSGEQYF
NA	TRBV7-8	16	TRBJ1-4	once	TGTGCCAGCAGCTTAACTCTCGGAGCAACTAATGAAAAACTGTTTTTT	CASSLTLGATNEKLFF
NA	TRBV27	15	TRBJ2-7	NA	TGTGCCAGCAGTCTCCTGGAACAGGGTCACTACGAGCAGTACTTC	CASSLLEQGHYEQYF
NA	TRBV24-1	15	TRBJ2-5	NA	TGTGCCACCAGTGACCCTGCCGTGCGCCAAGAGACCCAGTACTTC	CATSDPAVRQETQYF
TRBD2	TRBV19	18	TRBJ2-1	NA	TGTGCCAGTAGTAAAGGACTAGCGGGAGAAAAAAGGTACAATGAGCAGTTCTTC	CASSKGLAGEKRYNEQFF
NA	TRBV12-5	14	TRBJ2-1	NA	TGTGCTAGTGGTCTCCCCGATGGAGCCCTTAAGCCGTTCTTC	CASGLPDGALKPFF
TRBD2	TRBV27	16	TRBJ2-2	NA	TGTGCCAGCAGTTTTGACGGGAGGGTGCCCACCGGGGAGCTGTTTTTT	CASSFDGRVPTGELFF
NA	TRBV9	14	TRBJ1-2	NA	TGTGCCAGCAGCCCTCGACTGACTAACTATGGCTACACCTTC	CASSPRLTNYGYTF
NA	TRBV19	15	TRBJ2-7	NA	TGTGCCAGTAGTATTCTGCAGGGAGGTTATGACGAGCAGTACTTC	CASSILQGGYDEQYF
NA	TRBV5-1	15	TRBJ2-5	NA	TGCGCCAGCAGCCTAACCGGGACACCCAAAGAGACCCAGTACTTC	CASSLTGTPKETQYF
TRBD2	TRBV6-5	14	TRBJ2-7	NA	TGTGCCAGCAGCGAGGGACTAGCGGTCTACGAGCAGTACTTC	CASSEGLAVYEQYF
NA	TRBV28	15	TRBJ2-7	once	TGTGCCAGCAGTTTCCCGAGGGAGGCCACCTACGAGCAGTACTTC	CASSFPREATYEQYF
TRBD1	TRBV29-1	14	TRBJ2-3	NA	TGCAGCGTTGAAGGGGGACAGGGTGCAGATACGCAGTATTTT	CSVEGGQGADTQYF
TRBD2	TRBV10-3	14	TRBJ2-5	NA	TGTGCCATCAGTGAAGCGGGGAGCAGAGAGACCCAGTACTTC	CAISEAGSRETQYF
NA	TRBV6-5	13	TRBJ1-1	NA	TGTGCCAGCAGTTACTCGGAGCACACTGAAGCTTTCTTT	CASSYSEHTEAFF
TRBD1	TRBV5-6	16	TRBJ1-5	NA	TGTGCCAGCAGCTATACCGGGACAGGGTCCTCGCAGCCCCAGCATTTT	CASSYTGTGSSQPQHF
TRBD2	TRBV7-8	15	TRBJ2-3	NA	TGTGCCAGCAGCTTAGGTCGGGAGGAGGGTTATACGCAGTATTTT	CASSLGREEGYTQYF
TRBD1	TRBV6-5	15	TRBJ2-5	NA	TGTGCCAGCAGACTAGGACAGGGGGCCGGAGAGACCCAGTACTTC	CASRLGQGAGETQYF
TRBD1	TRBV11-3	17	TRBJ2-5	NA	TGTGCCAGCAGCTTAGATGGGGGACAGGGAAGGGATGAGACCCAGTACTTC	CASSLDGGQGRDETQYF
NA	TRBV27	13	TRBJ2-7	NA	TGTGCCAGCAGTTTAAACGGCGGCTACGAGCAGTACTTC	CASSLNGGYEQYF
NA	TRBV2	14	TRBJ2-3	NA	TGTGCCAGCAGTGGTCAGGGATGGGGAGATACGCAGTATTTT	CASSGQGWGDTQYF
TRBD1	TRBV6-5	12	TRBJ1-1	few	TGTGCCAGTAACAGGGGAGACACTGAAGCTTTCTTT	CASNRGDTEAFF
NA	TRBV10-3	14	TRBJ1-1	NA	TGTGCCAGCACCCCCGACAGGATGAACACTGAAGCTTTCTTT	CASTPDRMNTEAFF
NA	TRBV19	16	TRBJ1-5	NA	TGTGCCAGTAGTATCCCGTATCGCTATAGCAATCAGCCCCAGCATTTT	CASSIPYRYSNQPQHF
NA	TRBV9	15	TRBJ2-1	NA	TGTGCCAGCAGCCCCAGGCTAAGCTCCTACAATGAGCAGTTCTTC	CASSPRLSSYNEQFF
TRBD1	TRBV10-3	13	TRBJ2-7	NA	TGTGCCATCAGTGAAGGGGGCAGGGGGTGGCAGTACTTC	CAISEGGRGWQYF
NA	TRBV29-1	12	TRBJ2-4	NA	TGCAGCGTCCGGACGGACTTAAACATTCAGTACTTC	CSVRTDLNIQYF
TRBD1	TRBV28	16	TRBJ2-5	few	TGTGCCAGCAGTTTGATTGGGACAGGGATACGGGAGACCCAGTACTTC	CASSLIGTGIRETQYF
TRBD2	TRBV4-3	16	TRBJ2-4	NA	TGCGCCAGCAGCCCAAGCGGGGGGGAGGCCAAAAACATTCAGTACTTC	CASSPSGGEAKNIQYF
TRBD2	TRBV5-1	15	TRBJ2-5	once	TGCGCCAGCAGAGGGCTAGCGGGAGTAGGAGAGACCCAGTACTTC	CASRGLAGVGETQYF
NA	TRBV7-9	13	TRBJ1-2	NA	TGTGCCAGCACTCGGTACGGGAGCGATGGCTACACCTTC	CASTRYGSDGYTF
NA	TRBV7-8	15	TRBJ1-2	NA	TGTGCCAGCAGCTTAGTGGATCGGGGAACGGATGGCTACACCTTC	CASSLVDRGTDGYTF
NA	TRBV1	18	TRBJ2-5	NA	TGCACCAGCAGCCAAACCCTGAGTAGCGGGGGATCACAAGAGACCCAGTACTTC	CTSSQTLSSGGSQETQYF
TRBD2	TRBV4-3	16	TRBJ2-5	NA	TGCGCCAGCAGCCAAGATAGTCGGGCGGGGGGCGAGACCCAGTACTTC	CASSQDSRAGGETQYF
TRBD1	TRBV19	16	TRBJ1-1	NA	TGTGCCAGTAGTCCTCTACAGGGGAGGATGAACACTGAAGCTTTCTTT	CASSPLQGRMNTEAFF
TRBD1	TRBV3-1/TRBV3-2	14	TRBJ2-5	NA	TGTGCCAGCAGCCAAGCGACAGGGGAAGAGACCCAGTACTTC	CASSQATGEETQYF
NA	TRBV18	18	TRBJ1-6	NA	TGTGCCAGCTCACCCTCGGCAGCGTCGGGAACATCGAATTCACCCCTCCACTTT	CASSPSAASGTSNSPLHF
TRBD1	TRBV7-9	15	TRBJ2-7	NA	TGTGCCAGCAGCATATACTCAGGGGGCGGGTACGAGCAGTACTTC	CASSIYSGGGYEQYF
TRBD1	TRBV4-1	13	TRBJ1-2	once	TGCGCCAGCAGCCAATTAGGGGGCAATGGCTACACCTTC	CASSQLGGNGYTF
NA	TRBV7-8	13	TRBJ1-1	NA	TGTGCCAGCAGCTTACCAGGGCCCACTGAAGCTTTCTTT	CASSLPGPTEAFF
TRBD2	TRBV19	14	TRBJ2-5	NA	TGTGCCAGTAGTAAACTAGCGGGAGAAGAGACCCAGTACTTC	CASSKLAGEETQYF